The 11 T cell receptor beta chains below were found in one sample sequenced in a study of blood T cells in healthy people across ages. Through a sample-barcoded 5' primer and a J-beta primer mix, a second PCR was run for roughly 6 to 11 cycles. Via MiXCR, TCRdb re-called the 5' RACE reads, giving one row per CDR3 protein. The sample holds some 1 million distinct CDR3 sequences, 45% seen once. The specimen was blood. Every receptor here comes from a woman aged 60 to 75 in good health.

This clonotype has more than one count but fewer than ten. The chain joins TRBV16 to TRBJ2-2; 10 nucleotides match TRBD1. V was pared by 5 bases and J by 5 bases, with 2 bases of the junction left unmatched. This CDR3 has 14 residues. CDR1 KGHSY and CDR2 FQNENV come from the germline V gene. CDR3 amino acids: CASSDRGQTGELFF. The CDR3 nucleotides read TGTGCCAGCAGCGACAGGGGGCAAACCGGGGAGCTGTTTTTT.

The gene calls are TRBV11-3 and TRBJ2-1, with 8 bases matching TRBD2. The CDR3 has 15 amino acids. Germline loops: CDR1 SGHNT, CDR2 YENEEA. The junction had 11 bases not matched to a gene; V was cut back by 5 bases and J by 8 bases. The CDR3 DNA is TGTGCCAGCAGCGCGCTGGGACTAGTGGGCGATGAGCAGTTCTTC. Amino acids: CASSALGLVGDEQFF.

V gene TRBV29-1 combines with J gene TRBJ2-7; 9 bases align to TRBD1. With V trimmed by 4 bases and J by 5 bases, 6 bases remained unmatched. Germline CDR1 and CDR2: SQVTM and ANQGSEA. CDR3 size: 13 residues. The CDR3 region has the DNA TGCAGCGTTGTGGGACAGGGTCTGGACGAGCAGTACTTC. As protein: CSVVGQGLDEQYF.

V usage is TRBV3-1 and J usage is TRBJ2-7; 12 bases match TRBD2. The CDR3 covers 17 residues. Germline V gene lookup returns CDR1 LGHDT and CDR2 YNNKEL (reference sequence). V shed 4 bases and J 0 bases; nucleotides not matched to a gene: 7. CDR3 nucleotide sequence: TGTGCCAGCAGCCCCGGGACTAGCGGGTTGAGCTCCTACGAGCAGTACTTC. The encoded protein is CASSPGTSGLSSYEQYF.

The rearrangement joins TRBV13 to TRBJ2-7; perhaps TRBD2 as D (5 bases). The V end lost 5 bases, the J end lost 1 base, and 12 bases lay between the germline ends. Germline values: CDR1 PRHDT, CDR2 FYEKMQ (reference sequence). This CDR3 comprises 14 residues. The CDR3 region has the DNA TGTGCCAGCAGCCCCGGACTGGATTCCTACGAGCAGTACTTC. Its protein is CASSPGLDSYEQYF.

This rearrangement joins TRBV11-2 to TRBJ2-5; 7 bases are shared with TRBD2. The ends lost 5 bases at V and 5 bases at J; junction bases unmatched: 8. The CDR3 sequence is 14 residues long. Germline assignment: CDR1 SGHAT and CDR2 FQNNGV. The CDR3 spells CASSPVGRGETQYF. CDR3 in DNA: TGTGCCAGCAGCCCTGTTGGGCGGGGGGAGACCCAGTACTTC. The full variable domain, rest sourced from reference TRBV11-2 and TRBJ2-5, is EAGVAQSPRYKIIEKRQSVAFWCNPISGHATLYWYQQILGQGPKLLIQFQNNGVVDDSQLPKDRFSAERLKGVDSTLKIQPAKLEDSAVYLCASSPVGRGETQYFGPGTRLLVL.

As concerns this clonotype: A much larger clone differs from this one at a single base, so this may be a read error. The chain uses TRBV5-1 and TRBJ2-1; D is undetermined. Trimming shortened V by 2 bases and J by 10 bases, and 16 bases separated the two germline ends. CDR3 length: 14 residues. Germline V gene data show CDR1 as SGHRS and CDR2 as YFSETQ. Here the CDR3 reads CASSLERSSYEQFF. The CDR3, as DNA: TGCGCCAGCAGCTTAGAGCGAAGCTCCTACGAGCAGTTCTTC.

This chain links TRBV20-1 with TRBJ1-2; D may be TRBD1 (6 bases). This CDR3 is built from 15 residues. In germline, CDR1 is DFQATT, CDR2 SNEGSKA (reference sequence). With 3 bases removed from V and 9 bases from J, the gap between germline ends came to 23 bases. The CDR3 DNA follows: TGCAGTGCTAGCCGCTCGGGGGCCGGCCCACTAAGCTACACCTTC. Its translation: CSASRSGAGPLSYTF.

The chain carries TRBV20-1 and TRBJ2-7; 10 bases match TRBD2. Trimming at V came to 0 bases and at J to 9 bases, leaving 14 bases not matched to a gene. This CDR3 comprises 16 residues. CDR1 and CDR2 (germline): DFQATT, SNEGSKA (reference sequence). The CDR3 is CSARDLASGRGGGQYF. The CDR3 nucleotides are TGCAGTGCTAGAGATCTGGCTAGCGGGAGAGGGGGGGGGCAGTACTTC.

Remarks on this clonotype: An end of the junction differs from the germline gene, which may be a read error. In DNA form, the CDR3 reads TGTGCCAGCAGATTAGCGGGGGCTAAGTCCAATGAGCAGTTCTTC. This codes for CASRLAGAKSNEQFF. The chain carries TRBV12-3 or TRBV12-4 and TRBJ2-1; 9 bases line up with TRBD2. This CDR3 contains 15 residues.

V gene TRBV7-2 combines with J gene TRBJ2-1; D is uncertain. Germline CDR1 and CDR2: SGHTA and FQGNSA. The CDR3 spans 15 residues. V was cut by 0 bases and J by 2 bases, with 8 bases left in between. The CDR3 protein is CASSLAWATYNEQFF. In DNA form, the CDR3 reads TGTGCCAGCAGCTTAGCTTGGGCGACCTACAATGAGCAGTTCTTC. The entire variable domain, with the rest obtained from reference TRBV7-2 and TRBJ2-1, is as follows: GAGVSQSPSNKVTEKGKDVELRCDPISGHTALYWYRQSLGQGLEFLIYFQGNSAPDKSGLPSDRFSAERTGGSVSTLTIQRTQQEDSAVYLCASSLAWATYNEQFFGPGTRLTVL.